The clone carrying this T cell receptor beta chain was counted between two and nine times. Antigen specificity is unknown. The record originates from a study of T cells after yellow fever vaccination. General study points: Clonotype sharing between CD4 and CD8 compartments was small.

By 5'RACE template switching, TCR cDNA was produced, with a universal primer site and UMIs added in the process. MiXCR was run by TCRdb on the 5' RACE reads, yielding one entry per CDR3 protein. Of about 360,000 distinct CDR3 sequences listed, 6.2% are singletons. The sample in question was PBMCs, obtained 5 days after the yellow fever booster vaccination. The receptor comes from a man aged 30 to 39 who received the YFV17D yellow fever vaccine.

The chain's CDR3 is CASSPSFLHF. As DNA, the CDR3 is TGCGCCAGCAGTCCCAGCTTCCTCCACTTT. The chain recombines TRBV23-1 with TRBJ1-6; D is uncertain. TRBV23-1 is an ORF for which the function is uncertain. V was trimmed by 4 bases and J by 15 bases, leaving 7 bases between them. There are 10 residues in the CDR3.